This entry describes one T cell receptor (beta chain). The V segment lost 5 bases and the J segment 9 bases; nucleotides outside the gene matches: 7. The CDR3 spans 13 residues. Germline V gene data show CDR1 as DFQATT and CDR2 as SNEGSKA (reference sequence). The data are from a study of T cells after yellow fever vaccination. One entry per CDR3 protein, called by TCRdb with MiXCR from the 5' RACE reads. Seen here are 200,000 to 250,000 distinct CDR3 sequences, 6.9% observed once, and the top ten hold roughly 0.9%. This material consisted of CD4+ T cells sorted from PBMCs, taken 15 days after the yellow fever booster vaccination. The source of this sequence is a man under 40 who received the YFV17D yellow fever vaccine. V usage is TRBV20-1 and J usage is TRBJ2-7, with 13 bases fitting TRBD2. The CDR3 bases are TGCAGTGCTCCCGGGACTAGCGGGAACCTGCAGTACTTC. Translated: CSAPGTSGNLQYF.